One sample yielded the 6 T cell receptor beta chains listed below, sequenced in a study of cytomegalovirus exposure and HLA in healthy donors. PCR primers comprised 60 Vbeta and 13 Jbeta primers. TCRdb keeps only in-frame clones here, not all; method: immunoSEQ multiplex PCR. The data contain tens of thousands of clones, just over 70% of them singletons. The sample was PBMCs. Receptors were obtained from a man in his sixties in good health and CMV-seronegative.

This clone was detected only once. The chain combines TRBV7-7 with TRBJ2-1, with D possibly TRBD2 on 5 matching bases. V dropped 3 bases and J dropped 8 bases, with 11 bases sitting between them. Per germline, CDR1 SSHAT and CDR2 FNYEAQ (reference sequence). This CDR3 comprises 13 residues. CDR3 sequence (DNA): TGTGCCAGCAGCTTGGGCGGGCGAGATGAGCAGTTCTTC. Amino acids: CASSLGGRDEQFF.

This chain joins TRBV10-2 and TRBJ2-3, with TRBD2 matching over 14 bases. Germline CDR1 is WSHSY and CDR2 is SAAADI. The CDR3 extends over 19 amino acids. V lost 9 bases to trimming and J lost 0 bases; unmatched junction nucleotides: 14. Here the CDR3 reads CASKPAGTSGGPSTDTQYF. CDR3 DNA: TGCGCCAGTAAACCAGCCGGGACTAGCGGGGGACCCAGCACAGATACGCAGTATTTT.

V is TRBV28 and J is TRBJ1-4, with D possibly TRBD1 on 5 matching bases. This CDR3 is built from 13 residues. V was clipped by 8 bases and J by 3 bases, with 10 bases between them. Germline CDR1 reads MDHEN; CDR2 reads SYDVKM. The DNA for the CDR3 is TGTGCCAGCCTGCGACAGCCTAATGAAAAACTGTTTTTT. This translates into CASLRQPNEKLFF.

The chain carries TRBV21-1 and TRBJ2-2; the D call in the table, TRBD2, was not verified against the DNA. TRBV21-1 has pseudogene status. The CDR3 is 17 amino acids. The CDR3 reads CASTPGGAGEGTGELFF. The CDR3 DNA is TGTGCCAGCACCCCGGGGGGGGCGGGAGAGGGCACCGGGGAGCTGTTTTTT.

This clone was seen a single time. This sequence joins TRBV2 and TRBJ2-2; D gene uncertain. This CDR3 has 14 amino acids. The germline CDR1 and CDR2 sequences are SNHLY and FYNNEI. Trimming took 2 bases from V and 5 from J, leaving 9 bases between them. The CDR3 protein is CASSEFDRTGELFF. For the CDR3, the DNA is TGTGCCAGCAGTGAATTTGATCGGACCGGGGAGCTGTTTTTT.

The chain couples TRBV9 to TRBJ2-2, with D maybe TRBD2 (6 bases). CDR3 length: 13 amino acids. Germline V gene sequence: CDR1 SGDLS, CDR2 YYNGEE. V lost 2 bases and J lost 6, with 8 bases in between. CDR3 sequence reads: CASSVSGAGELFF. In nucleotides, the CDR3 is TGTGCCAGCAGCGTTAGCGGAGCCGGGGAGCTGTTTTTT.